These T cell receptor beta chains were read from a single sample in a study of OX40 agonist ivuxolimab in advanced cancers. The table came from immunoSEQ multiplex PCR; TCRdb's copy has only in-frame clones and leaves some out. The data show roughly 48,000 clones, 70% to 90% seen once. Sequences were derived from CD4+ or CD8+ T cells sorted from blood, sampled in a trial of the OX40 agonist ivuxolimab. The receptors were sampled from an adult with an advanced solid tumor such as melanoma, head and neck, liver or kidney cancer. CDR3s include the opening cysteine and the closing phenylalanine or tryptophan. The D gene is left open where the match is weak. Size is stated for part of the rows, as once, few or many counts, or as a class when the clone is expanded.

clone_size j_call v_call d_call cdr3_aa cdr3_nt
. TRBJ1-1 TRBV19 . CASSIGMGVSNTEAFF TGTGCCAGTAGTATAGGAATGGGGGTCTCGAACACTGAAGCTTTCTTT
. TRBJ2-7 TRBV19 . CASSIVLQGAYEQYF TGTGCCAGTAGTATAGTCCTTCAGGGCGCCTACGAGCAGTACTTC
. TRBJ2-5 TRBV27 . CASSFRSVGQETQYF TGTGCCAGCAGTTTTAGGTCCGTGGGGCAAGAGACCCAGTACTTC
. TRBJ1-6 TRBV27 . CASGRRDLSPLHF TGTGCCAGCGGTAGGAGGGACCTATCACCCCTCCACTTT
. TRBJ1-3 TRBV7-6 . CASSLPGDGNTIYF TGTGCCAGCAGCTTACCAGGGGACGGAAACACCATATATTTT
. TRBJ2-3 TRBV5-1 TRBD1 CASSSGTARHDTQYF TGCGCCAGCAGCTCCGGGACAGCCCGACACGATACGCAGTATTTT
. TRBJ1-3 TRBV30 TRBD1 CAWGTGQYGNTIYF TGTGCCTGGGGGACAGGGCAGTACGGAAACACCATATATTTT
. TRBJ2-4 TRBV7-3 . CASSLTGTAKNIQYF TGTGCCAGCAGCTTAACGGGGACAGCCAAAAACATTCAGTACTTC
. TRBJ2-7 TRBV29-1 . CSVSDYEQYF TGCAGCGTTTCAGATTACGAGCAGTACTTC
once TRBJ2-2 TRBV11-2 . CASSNRVVGGELFF TGTGCCAGCAGCAATAGGGTCGTGGGAGGGGAGCTGTTTTTT
few TRBJ2-5 TRBV7-8 . CASSLALSREKTQYF TGTGCCAGCAGCTTAGCGCTCTCCAGGGAAAAGACCCAGTACTTC
. TRBJ1-1 TRBV14 TRBD1 CASSQTGGAPEAFF TGTGCCAGCAGCCAAACAGGGGGGGCTCCTGAAGCTTTCTTT
. TRBJ1-1 TRBV6-1 . CASTLSVGWNTEAFF TGTGCCAGCACTCTGTCAGTAGGCTGGAACACTGAAGCTTTCTTT
. TRBJ1-3 TRBV6-1 . CASSESRGTGSGNTIYF TGTGCCAGCAGTGAATCACGAGGTACAGGTTCTGGAAACACCATATATTTT
few TRBJ1-4 TRBV9 . CASSVAIAGEEKLFF TGTGCCAGCAGCGTAGCTATTGCAGGGGAAGAAAAACTGTTTTTT
. TRBJ2-7 TRBV11-2 . CASSPVAAGAEEQYF TGTGCCAGCAGCCCTGTGGCAGCAGGGGCGGAGGAGCAGTACTTC
. TRBJ2-3 TRBV6-6 . CASSSILGGTDTQYF TGTGCCAGCAGTTCCATACTAGGAGGCACAGATACGCAGTATTTT
. TRBJ1-1 TRBV7-2 . CASSLEWYEAFF TGTGCCAGCAGCTTAGAGTGGTACGAAGCTTTCTTT
. TRBJ1-4 TRBV5-4 . CASSLRTGRNEKLFF TGTGCCAGCAGCTTGCGAACAGGGAGGAATGAAAAACTGTTTTTT
. TRBJ1-5 TRBV6-1 . CASSNSDSVNQPQHF TGTGCCAGCAGCAATTCGGACAGCGTTAATCAGCCCCAGCATTTT
once TRBJ1-5 TRBV7-9 . CASSLNVENQHF TGTGCCAGCAGCTTAAATGTAGAGAACCAGCATTTT
. TRBJ2-7 TRBV18 TRBD1 CASSPYMGQHDEQYF TGTGCCAGCTCACCCTACATGGGACAGCACGACGAGCAGTACTTC
. TRBJ1-1 TRBV6-1 . CASSAQTGSTEAFF TGTGCCAGCAGTGCACAAACGGGAAGCACTGAAGCTTTCTTT
. TRBJ2-6 TRBV19 . CASSIGLPAGANVLTF TGTGCCAGTAGTATAGGACTCCCCGCTGGGGCCAACGTCCTGACTTTC
. TRBJ1-1 TRBV29-1 . CSVGLNTEAFF TGCAGCGTTGGACTGAACACTGAAGCTTTCTTT
. TRBJ1-2 TRBV30 . CAWLGTRVRGYTF TGTGCCTGGCTCGGGACAAGGGTTCGGGGCTACACCTTC
. TRBJ2-5 TRBV9 TRBD2 CASSAGTSDGTQYF TGTGCCAGCAGCGCCGGGACTAGCGATGGGACCCAGTACTTC
few TRBJ2-7 TRBV5-8 . CASRLQNYEQYF TGTGCCAGCAGGTTACAGAACTACGAGCAGTACTTC
. TRBJ1-5 TRBV18 . CASSQGGERPQHF TGTGCCAGCTCACAGGGCGGAGAAAGGCCCCAGCATTTT
. TRBJ2-5 TRBV30 . CAWSWRTLQETQYF TGTGCCTGGAGTTGGCGGACACTTCAAGAGACCCAGTACTTC
. TRBJ2-5 TRBV11-2 TRBD2 CASSQRTSGGSYRETQYF TGTGCCAGCAGCCAAAGGACTAGCGGGGGTTCTTATAGGGAGACCCAGTACTTC
once TRBJ1-2 TRBV28 TRBD1 CASSPTGRSYGYTF TGTGCCAGCAGTCCGACAGGGAGGAGCTATGGCTACACCTTC
medium-sized TRBJ1-2 TRBV19 TRBD1 CASSRVGTGLGYGYTF TGTGCCAGTAGTAGAGTTGGGACAGGTCTTGGGTATGGCTACACCTTC
. TRBJ1-1 TRBV19 . CASSIRGPWDAMNTEAFF TGTGCCAGTAGTATCCGTGGCCCTTGGGACGCCATGAACACTGAAGCTTTCTTT
once TRBJ2-3 TRBV4-1 TRBD1 CASSLIGQGVQDTQYF TGCGCCAGCAGCCTAATAGGACAGGGGGTGCAAGATACGCAGTATTTT
. TRBJ1-2 TRBV2 . CASSETGLGYTF TGTGCCAGCAGTGAAACAGGGCTTGGCTACACCTTC
. TRBJ1-1 TRBV7-3 . CASSEGEGVEAFF TGTGCCAGCAGCGAGGGGGAAGGGGTTGAAGCTTTCTTT
. TRBJ2-2 TRBV5-6 . CASSLAGPGELFF TGTGCCAGCAGCTTGGCTGGGCCCGGGGAGCTGTTTTTT
. TRBJ2-5 TRBV7-7 . CASSLGQQETQYF TGTGCCAGCAGCTTAGGACAGCAAGAGACCCAGTACTTC
few TRBJ2-7 TRBV5-1 . CASSAGPYEQYF TGCGCCAGCAGCGCGGGTCCCTACGAGCAGTACTTC
. TRBJ2-6 TRBV11-3 . CASSLAGVAGANVLTF TGTGCCAGCAGCTTAGCCGGTGTAGCTGGGGCCAACGTCCTGACTTTC
. TRBJ1-2 TRBV2 . CASSDEGGGYGYTF TGTGCCAGCAGTGACGAGGGTGGGGGGTATGGCTACACCTTC
. TRBJ2-7 TRBV11-2 . CASSQGGYEQYF TGTGCCAGCAGCCAGGGGGGCTACGAGCAGTACTTC
. TRBJ1-6 TRBV18 . CASSARLSPLHF TGTGCCAGCTCAGCCAGGCTTTCACCCCTCCACTTT
. TRBJ2-7 TRBV5-4 . CASSQALQGSEQYF TGTGCCAGCAGCCAAGCCCTACAGGGAAGCGAGCAGTACTTC
. TRBJ2-3 TRBV5-1 TRBD1 CASSPTPDRGGITDTQYF TGCGCCAGCAGTCCCACCCCAGACAGGGGCGGGATCACAGATACGCAGTATTTT
. TRBJ1-4 TRBV30 TRBD1 CAWEGQEPTNEKLFF TGTGCCTGGGAGGGACAGGAGCCAACTAATGAAAAACTGTTTTTT
. TRBJ2-1 TRBV7-2 TRBD2 CASSTRLAGGYGEQFF TGTGCCAGCAGCACCCGACTAGCGGGGGGTTATGGTGAGCAGTTCTTC
once TRBJ2-4 TRBV2 . CASRKSVFQNLAKNIQYF TGTGCCAGCAGGAAGTCTGTTTTCCAAAACCTAGCCAAAAACATTCAGTACTTC
. TRBJ2-7 TRBV28 . CASSSRIGQGGSYEQYF TGTGCCAGCAGTTCCCGTATTGGACAGGGAGGGAGCTACGAGCAGTACTTC